The present TCR beta chain was sequenced within a study of Ad26.COV2.S vaccination and SARS-CoV-2 variants. Study-wide context: Donor was assigned to the Ad26.COV2.S arm of trial COV1001. Recipients of Ad26.COV2.S got it intramuscularly, once or twice 56 days apart.

Notes on the study in general: Analyses of TCR breadth and depth may have underestimated total T cell responses.

Concerning this clone itself: The antigen remains unidentified.

Some clones are missing from TCRdb's copy, which holds only in-frame ones; the method was immunoSEQ multiplex PCR. Of around 240,000 clones listed, around nine tenths were seen once; the top ten hold roughly 10%. The treatment was: some 20 received Ad26.COV2.S at low or high dose, single or two shots; about 5 received placebo; per-sample allocation not given. The samples date from day 63 after the first vaccine or placebo injection. The junction had 9 bases not matched to a gene; V was cut back by 6 bases and J by 6 bases. CDR1 and CDR2 (germline): MDHEN, SYDVKM. The CDR3 extends over 14 amino acids.

The source was peripheral blood, collected in a trial of Ad26.COV2.S vaccine versus placebo. This TCR came from a person aged 18-65 years who received the Ad26.COV2.S COVID-19 vaccine or a placebo. The V call is TRBV28, the J call TRBJ2-7, with 9 bases matching TRBD1. CDR3 sequence (DNA): TGTGCCAGCAGCCACACCGGGACAGGGAGCGAGCAGTACTTC. Protein product: CASSHTGTGSEQYF. Looking up the rest from reference TRBV28 and TRBJ2-7 gives the full variable domain: DVKVTQSSRYLVKRTGEKVFLECVQDMDHENMFWYRQDPGLGLRLIYFSYDVKMKEKGDIPEGYSVSREKKERFSLILESASTNQTSMYLCASSHTGTGSEQYFGPGTRLTVT.